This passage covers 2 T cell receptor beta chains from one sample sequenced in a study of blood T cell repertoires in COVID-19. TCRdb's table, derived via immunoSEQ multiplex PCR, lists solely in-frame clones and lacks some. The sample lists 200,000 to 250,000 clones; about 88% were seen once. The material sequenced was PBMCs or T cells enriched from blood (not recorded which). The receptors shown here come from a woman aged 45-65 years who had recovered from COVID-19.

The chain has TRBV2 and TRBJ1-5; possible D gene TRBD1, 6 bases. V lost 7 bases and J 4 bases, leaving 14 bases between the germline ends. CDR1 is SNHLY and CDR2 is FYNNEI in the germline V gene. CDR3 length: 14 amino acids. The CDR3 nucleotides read TGTGCCAGCATGACCGGGACAACTAATCAGCCCCAGCATTTT. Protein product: CASMTGTTNQPQHF.

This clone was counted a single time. In nucleotides, the CDR3 is TGTGCCAGCAGCTCGCCAAGACAAGGCTCCACCGGGGAGCTGTTTTTT. Its protein product is CASSSPRQGSTGELFF. The chain uses TRBV5-4 and TRBJ2-2; D call uncertain. Germline loops: CDR1 SGHNT, CDR2 YYREEE (reference sequence). The length of the CDR3 is 16 residues. Trimming stripped 3 bases from V and 4 bases from J, with 16 bases between.